This TCR beta chain came from a study of cytomegalovirus exposure and HLA in healthy donors (dated by TCRdb to 2017 to 2019). In terms of the full investigation: In an earlier analysis of 587 of the donors, less than 350 Gb of sequence data and about 110 million unique TCR beta sequences from about 190 million T cells were reported. About 280 gigabases of sequencing data and around 85 million unique TCR sequences made up an early release that covered some 640 HLA-typed donors. In a later genetic analysis, genome-wide SNP genotypes for 398 of the 666 donors were used, and that subset was treated as a discovery cohort. The study combined high-throughput TCR immunosequencing, statistical association of individual TCRs with disease status, and machine learning to predict cytomegalovirus infection status. Besides the first cohort of approximately 670 subjects, a separate validation cohort made up of roughly 120 different subjects was used. Typing coverage differed by locus: A, B, C, DRB1 and DQB1 were typed in about 629-640 donors, DQA1 in about 510, DPA1 in around 580, and DPB1 in 450 to 490. Rather than using new phenotypic data, the later analysis identified candidate immune exposures from TCR beta sequences and from how often those sequences occurred across donors. An earlier analysis of several hundred of the donors applied high-throughput TCR beta sequencing to assess whether each TCR beta V gene segment acted as functional or pseudogenic. Alongside the repertoire data, information on donor age, sex, ethnicity and CMV serostatus was compiled. On average, about 200,000 unique TCR beta nucleotide sequences were sequenced per donor among a few hundred genotyped donors of the cohort, with roughly 18% of those sequences being non-productive. The study aimed to test whether cataloging public T cell receptors could reveal signatures of past pathogen exposure. Roughly 5 DR-DQ haplotypes were handled as single units for association and clustering, since linkage in the cohort was strong. Among the approximately 420 genotyped donors, around 81% belonged to the genetic ancestry cluster associated with self-reported Caucasian donors. All discovery cohort repertoires had been generated on a single sequencing platform. Both class I and class II loci were covered by HLA typing, at four-digit resolution. The T cell repertoires of 666 subjects were profiled by immunosequencing and related to cytomegalovirus serostatus. A later analysis re-analyzed previously published TCR beta repertoires from approximately 700 donors and added high-resolution HLA genotyping to study TCR occurrence patterns. The study at large found these results: In both the original and validation cohorts, the classifier was reported to diagnose cytomegalovirus status with high specificity and sensitivity. Linkage disequilibrium might explain the correlated functional status among segregating V segments, but an unknown experimental factor could not be ruled out. A few of the identified cytomegalovirus-associated TCR beta chains were confirmed in vitro to be specific for cytomegalovirus antigens. Roughly uniform sequencing depth across donors was assumed in presence/absence analyses, although this assumption may not hold. Some IMGT-functional V segments, including TRBV6-2 and TRBV6-3, could not be distinguished by the 87-base-pair reads and were therefore excluded. Because some donors lacked HLA typing at each locus, the association tests relied only on the typed subset. This cohort had only TCR beta chains sequenced, and the lack of alpha or paired-chain data limited which features could be detected. When HLA alleles, especially DR and DQ, strongly co-occurred, TCR associations were difficult to assign to individual alleles. The earlier analysis of around 600 of the donors excluded roughly 17 rarely observed V segments, including chromosome 9 orphons, because counts were too low. An association between a missense DCLRE1C variant and V-gene and J-gene trimming of TCR beta chains was found in a later genetic analysis and replicated in an independent cohort. Compared with the approximately 600-donor mean, donors in an Asian-associated ancestry cluster had fewer N-insertions in productive TCRs, according to a later genetic analysis. Several of the top co-occurrence clusters appeared to be linked to parvovirus B19, influenza, CMV and Epstein-Barr virus, according to a later analysis. A further reported finding was that TCR beta sequences accurately predicted the HLA-A and HLA-B alleles for most subjects in the first cohort. The study listed 150 to 200 TCR beta chains as associated with cytomegalovirus. According to a later analysis, TCR association rates differed among HLA loci, with DRB1 alleles showing the most associated TCRs and HLA-C alleles showing the fewest. Specific HLA alleles were associated with 16,951 TCR beta sequences at a false discovery rate of 0.05 in a later analysis. In a later analysis, HLA-associated TCR beta chains were found to be more clonally expanded and to have lower generation probabilities than equally common non-associated chains. Broadly in line with IMGT annotations, most TCR beta V segments showed up in productive rearrangements about 87% or about 30% of the time in an earlier analysis of 450 to 600 of the donors. For the cohort, immune exposure information was limited to CMV serostatus. In a later analysis, most CMV-associated TCR beta chains were found to appear HLA-restricted, with HLA associations seemingly driven largely by CMV exposure. Most TCR sequences were observed very rarely across donors, whereas some public TCRs were present in many individuals. A cluster of highly shared sequence variants was judged likely to represent a technical artifact of the sequencing pipeline. It was suggested by the authors that the approach could potentially be generalized to other disease states and immunological phenotypes.

Remarks on this clone: No antigen is known for it. Per-base qualities were not stored, and no clone one base away is much larger.

The cohort was made up of roughly 670 healthy bone marrow donors. At the time of sampling, every cohort member was nominally healthy, though immune exposures that went unrecorded were likely present. The donor tested CMV seronegative, placing the donor among the approximately 360 seronegative members of the cohort. A peripheral blood sample was provided by each donor, and peripheral blood mononuclear cells were used for TCR beta sequencing. The Qiagen DNeasy Blood Extraction Kit was used to extract genomic DNA from the blood cell samples. Via the germline V gene, CDR1 is SNHLY and CDR2 FYNNEI. The CDR3 sequence holds 14 residues, the cysteine and phenylalanine included. The retained sequence is limited to the CDR3, 42 bases, with the frame set at the first base. The germline V end is reduced by 6 bases and the J end by 3 bases; junction bases left unmatched: 6. Library construction relied on the immunoSEQ multiplex PCR assay. A mixture of 60 forward primers for TCR Vbeta segments and 13 reverse primers for TCR Jbeta segments was used in the multiplex PCR. A multiplex PCR assay on genomic DNA amplified the CDR3 region of rearranged TCR beta genes. Amplified TCR beta libraries were sequenced as 87-base-pair reads on the Illumina HiSeq System. The study's processing was this. Across the roughly 670 repertoires, a later analysis counted approximately 83 million unique TCR beta chains, roughly 11 million of which were shared by at least two donors. Raw reads were error-corrected and collapsed into unique sequences by a nearest-neighbor algorithm in which closely related sequences were merged to remove PCR and sequencing errors. V, D and J gene segments were assigned by aligning CDR3 sequences to IMGT reference sequences. For a sequence to be retained, a match of at least six nucleotides to both a V gene segment and a J gene segment was required. A rearrangement was called productive if the CDR3 had no stop codons and remained in frame with V and J, and every other rearrangement was called non-productive. CDR3 was defined by IMGT convention, running from the second conserved V-encoded cysteine to the conserved J-encoded phenylalanine. The earlier analysis of 500 to 600 of the donors excluded sequences that lacked an unambiguous match to a single V gene segment. An earlier analysis of a few hundred of the donors classified V segments as functional when productive rearrangements were above 56.7% and as segregating when the standard deviation between donors was above 5%. To diagnose cytomegalovirus status from the catalog of TCR beta chain sequences, a statistical classification framework was built. A later analysis assigned V and J genes by comparing TCR nucleotide sequences with IMGT/GENE-DB human TR gene sequences. The TCRdist pipeline was used in a later analysis to assign CDR3 sequences and most-parsimonious VDJ recombination scenarios. In a later analysis, each TCR beta chain was defined by its CDR3 amino acid sequence together with its V-gene family, and reads without a unique V-gene family were excluded. To address suspected cross-contamination and a sequencing artifact, a later analysis removed a few hundred highly shared, low-generation-probability nucleotide sequences. A later analysis calculated a clonal expansion index for each public chain from normalized within-repertoire ranks of inferred template counts. In a later analysis, generation probabilities were computed using a VDJ recombination model fitted to out-of-frame rearrangements, and the results were checked against IGoR. In a later analysis, TCR-TCR, TCR-HLA and TCR-CMV co-occurrence was scored with hypergeometric tests, and a repertoire-size bias correction was applied to TCR pairs. False discovery rates were estimated in a later analysis by permuting HLA or CMV assignments 20 times. In a later analysis, co-occurring TCRs were grouped using DBSCAN, and TCRdist sequence similarity was added for clustering within HLA-allele-positive subsets. For co-occurrence clustering, repertoires with fewer than 30,000 or more than 120,000 public chains were excluded, along with roughly 5 repertoires with anomalous nucleotide sharing. Sourced from immuneACCESS, this table was stored by TCRdb with only in-frame sequences that have V and J called. A share of the clones is absent; for the studies checked, an unresolved V gene accounts for under half, and the remainder has no known explanation. From that table come the V and J calls and clone size; the DNA was used to work out D and trimming. The sample table holds roughly 150,000 clones, of which around three quarters were seen once. Jointly, the top ten make up roughly 2% of the sample.

The sequencing sample was made of PBMCs. The chain is encoded by TRBV2 joined to TRBJ2-7; 9 bases in between match TRBD1. This TCR came from a man in his forties in good health and CMV-seronegative. Here the CDR3 is given as CASRPVTGGYEQYF. At the DNA level, the sequence is TGTGCCAGCAGACCAGTGACAGGGGGCTACGAGCAGTACTTC.